This T cell receptor (beta chain) was identified during a study of early T cells in non-severe SARS-CoV-2 infection. On the study more broadly: With bulk RNA from unsorted whole blood as input, sequencing yielded unpaired chains.

Unique molecular identifiers were affixed to single, distinct cDNA molecules. TCRdb processed the 5' RACE reads anew with MiXCR; each CDR3 protein has one entry. This table holds around 76,000 distinct CDR3 sequences, approximately 11% found once. Study-level results: Private and CD4 specificities were missed by VDJdb matching, skewed to anti-spike CD8.

The CDR3 runs 15 residues. Germline loops: CDR1 MNHNS, CDR2 SASEGT. V lost 1 base and J lost 1, with 7 bases in between. A remark on this clonotype: Its antigen is not known.

This sequence originates from an adult who was a healthcare worker with PCR-confirmed SARS-CoV-2 infection or an uninfected control (not recorded which). The rearrangement joins TRBV6-1 to TRBJ2-2; no clear D. The specimen sequenced was whole blood. The CDR3, as DNA: TGTGCCAGCAGTGAAGGGGTTGAGAACACCGGGGAGCTGTTTTTT. Its translation is CASSEGVENTGELFF.